This TCR beta chain was sequenced in a study of spatial heterogeneity in lung cancer. Germline CDR1 is SNHLY and CDR2 is FYNNEI. After removal of 5 bases from V and 7 bases from J, the junction contained 4 bases not matched to a gene. The CDR3 contains 14 residues. Time point specified: sample taken at primary tumor resection. Tumor, nontumor lung or frozen PBMC supplied whole RNA that was sequenced unsorted. A total of around 76 untreated early-stage non-small cell lung cancer patients served as donors. The library protocol tagged each TCR cDNA with a unique molecular identifier. TCRdb re-called the 5' RACE reads through MiXCR, storing one row per CDR3 protein. The data hold 89,000 or so distinct CDR3 sequences, with 15% to 25% observed a single time. This clonotype was observed a few times.

The chain couples TRBV2 to TRBJ2-4; 11 bases fit TRBD2. The clonotype was recovered from a male donor with early-stage non-small cell lung cancer. Specimen: PBMCs, collected at surgery. In nucleotides, the CDR3 is TGTGCCAGCAGTAAACTAGCGGGGGTGAACATTCAGTACTTC. Encoded protein: CASSKLAGVNIQYF.